The sequence of this T cell receptor (beta chain) was determined in a study of blood T cells in healthy people across ages. Only a few counts were recorded for this clonotype. A J-beta primer mix and a sample-barcoded 5' primer were used in a second PCR of about 7 to 12 cycles. The yield of each sample was at least 3 million CDR3-containing paired-end reads. One entry per CDR3 protein results from TCRdb running MiXCR on the 5' RACE reads. The sample holds approximately 1.5 million distinct CDR3 sequences, approximately 39% seen once. The CDR3 has 18 residues. Trimming cost V 5 bases and J 0 bases, with 20 bases left between them.

The specimen was blood. The chain joins TRBV12-3 or TRBV12-4 to TRBJ2-4, with D unclear. The source is a woman in her late teens or twenties in good health. CDR3 DNA sequence: TGTGCCAGCAGTCCGACCGCTCACGACTTCTTAGCCAAAAACATTCAGTACTTC. Translating it yields CASSPTAHDFLAKNIQYF.